This entry features one T cell receptor beta chain sequence. Its antigen is unknown. The CDR3 contains 13 residues. CDR1 and CDR2 from the germline V gene are SGHTA and FQGNSA. The V gene lost 5 bases and the J gene lost 8 bases, with 14 bases spanning the gap. It was with a sample-barcoded 5' primer and a J-beta primer mix that a second PCR of roughly 7 to 12 cycles was run. With 12 random nucleotides, a template-switch adaptor tagged each individual cDNA molecule. One entry per CDR3 protein, called by TCRdb with MiXCR from the 5' RACE reads. Of 1.6 million or so distinct CDR3 sequences listed, roughly a third are singletons. This sample is drawn from a study of blood T cells in healthy people across ages. There were healthy Caucasian individuals from Russia, aged roughly 6 to 100, serving as donors. Peripheral blood, approximately 10 milliliters per donor, was collected. Study-level findings and limits: Relative to aged donors, long-lived donors carried more naive CD4+ cells and displayed higher diversity.

The sample consisted of blood. V and J are TRBV7-2 and TRBJ2-3; D is undetermined. This receptor was taken from a woman aged 30 to 39 in good health. CDR3 in amino acids: CASSPGSSITQYF. DNA of the CDR3: TGTGCCAGCAGCCCCGGGTCGTCGATTACGCAGTATTTT.